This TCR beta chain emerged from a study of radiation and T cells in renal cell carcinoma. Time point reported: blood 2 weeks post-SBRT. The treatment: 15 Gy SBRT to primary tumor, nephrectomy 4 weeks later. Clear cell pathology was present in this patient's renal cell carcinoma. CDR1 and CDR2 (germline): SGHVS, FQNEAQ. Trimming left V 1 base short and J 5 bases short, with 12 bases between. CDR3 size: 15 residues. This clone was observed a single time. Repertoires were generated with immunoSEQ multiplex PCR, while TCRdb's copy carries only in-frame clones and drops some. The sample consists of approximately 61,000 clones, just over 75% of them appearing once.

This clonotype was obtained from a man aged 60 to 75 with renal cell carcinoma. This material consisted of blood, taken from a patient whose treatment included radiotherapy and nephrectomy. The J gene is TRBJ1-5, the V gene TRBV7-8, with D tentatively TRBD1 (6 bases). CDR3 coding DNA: TGTGCCAGCAGCTTAGATAGACAGGTCGATCAGCCCCAGCATTTT. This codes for CASSLDRQVDQPQHF.